This T cell receptor (beta chain) was captured in a study of PD-L1 blockade in urothelial cancer. Germline CDR1 and CDR2: SGHDN and FVKESK. The CDR3 sequence is 17 residues long. V was cut by 1 base and J by 0 bases, with 13 bases left in between. Clones were sequenced by immunoSEQ multiplex PCR, and TCRdb holds only the in-frame ones, with some missing. The sample carries roughly 90,000 clones, 89% recorded once. Time point reported: pretreatment peripheral blood. The sequence derives from a woman aged 80 or older with urothelial cancer. The specimen was PBMCs, collected around atezolizumab (anti-PD-L1) treatment. This chain joins TRBV14 and TRBJ2-1, with D maybe TRBD1 (6 bases). This CDR3 reads CASSQVQGLSSYNEQFF. CDR3 nucleotides: TGTGCCAGCAGCCAAGTACAGGGTCTCAGCTCCTACAATGAGCAGTTCTTC.